The rows below give T cell receptor beta chains drawn from one sample of a study of shared clonotypes between healthy human individuals. Repertoires were generated with immunoSEQ multiplex PCR, while TCRdb's copy carries only in-frame clones and drops some. The sample includes roughly 2.5 million clones, about 92% of them seen just once. Sequencing was performed on naive CD4+ T cells sorted from blood. These receptor sequences come from a man in his late teens or twenties in good health. Each CDR3 is given with its conserved first and last residue. D genes are given only for firm matches. Not all rows give a size; the values are once, few, many and, for expanded clones, a class.

cdr3_nt | cdr3_aa | j_call | clone_size | d_call | v_call
TGTGCCAGCTCCCCTTCTGCAGGACCCTACGAGCAGTACTTC | CASSPSAGPYEQYF | TRBJ2-7 | NA | NA | TRBV18
TGTGCCAGCAGCTCCGGGACTAGCGACTACAATGAGCAGTTCTTC | CASSSGTSDYNEQFF | TRBJ2-1 | NA | TRBD2 | TRBV5-4
TGCGCCAGCAGCCAAGATGGACTAGCGGTGGTAAATGAGCAGTTCTTC | CASSQDGLAVVNEQFF | TRBJ2-1 | NA | TRBD2 | TRBV4-3
TGTGCCACCTTTTCGGGGGCAGGGAGGTCTGGCTACACCTTC | CATFSGAGRSGYTF | TRBJ1-2 | NA | NA | TRBV10-3
TGTGCCATCAGTGAGTCGGGTTGGGGCTACACCTTC | CAISESGWGYTF | TRBJ1-2 | NA | NA | TRBV10-3
TGTGCCAGCAGCGGAGACCTAACTCTGGGCGAGCAGTACTTC | CASSGDLTLGEQYF | TRBJ2-7 | NA | NA | TRBV9
TGTGCCAGTAGCCCCACGGGACAGGGGAGATATGGCTACACCTTC | CASSPTGQGRYGYTF | TRBJ1-2 | NA | TRBD1 | TRBV19
TGTGCCCATAGGGCTAGCGCCGGCAATGAGCAGTTCTTC | CAHRASAGNEQFF | TRBJ2-1 | NA | NA | TRBV2
TGTGCCAGCAGTTACTCACGGGCCCTCAGGGACATTCAGTACTTC | CASSYSRALRDIQYF | TRBJ2-4 | NA | NA | TRBV6-6
TGTGCCAGCAGCGGACAGGGCTCCTACGAGCAGTACTTC | CASSGQGSYEQYF | TRBJ2-7 | NA | TRBD1 | TRBV7-2
TGTGCCAGCAGCTCAAGACAGGTCGCCGGGGAGCTGTTTTTT | CASSSRQVAGELFF | TRBJ2-2 | NA | NA | TRBV7-2
TGTGCCAGCAGCTTTCTAGCGGTCGGGGGCACAGATACGCAGTATTTT | CASSFLAVGGTDTQYF | TRBJ2-3 | NA | TRBD2 | TRBV7-8
TGTGCCAGCAGCCCCGGGGGTCTAGCGGGGGTCACAGATACGCAGTATTTT | CASSPGGLAGVTDTQYF | TRBJ2-3 | once | TRBD2 | TRBV11-3
TGTGCCAGCTCACCCCCGGGACAGGGCTCCTACGAGCAGTACTTC | CASSPPGQGSYEQYF | TRBJ2-7 | NA | TRBD1 | TRBV18
TGTGCCAGCCCCCAGGGCACTGAAGCTTTCTTT | CASPQGTEAFF | TRBJ1-1 | once | NA | TRBV2
TGTGCCAGCAGCCCTACTAGCGGGGCACACAATGAGCAGTTCTTC | CASSPTSGAHNEQFF | TRBJ2-1 | NA | TRBD2 | TRBV7-2
TGCGCCAGCAGCCCCGGGGCCCCGAGCTCCTACAATGAGCAGTTCTTC | CASSPGAPSSYNEQFF | TRBJ2-1 | once | NA | TRBV5-1
TGTGCCAGCAGCTTAGGTCTAGCGGTTTACGAGCAGTACTTC | CASSLGLAVYEQYF | TRBJ2-7 | NA | TRBD2 | TRBV13
TGTGCCAGCTCCGGCCCGGGAGGAGGGTACGAGCAGTACTTC | CASSGPGGGYEQYF | TRBJ2-7 | NA | TRBD2 | TRBV6-6
TGTGCCAGATATCGCCCCTCCGGGACAGGGAATTCACCCCTCCACTTT | CARYRPSGTGNSPLHF | TRBJ1-6 | few | TRBD1 | TRBV19
TGTGCCAGCAACGCCTCCCCCCTTTATGGCTACACCTTC | CASNASPLYGYTF | TRBJ1-2 | NA | NA | TRBV7-9
TGTGCCAGCAGTTACAGGGGAAGTATGAACACTGAAGCTTTCTTT | CASSYRGSMNTEAFF | TRBJ1-1 | once | NA | TRBV6-5
TGTGCCAGCAGCCCCCGGGTAGCGGGAGTTAATGAGCAGTTCTTC | CASSPRVAGVNEQFF | TRBJ2-1 | NA | TRBD2 | TRBV9
TGTGCCAGCAGCTCCTACAGGGGAAATTCACCCCTCCACTTT | CASSSYRGNSPLHF | TRBJ1-6 | NA | TRBD1 | TRBV11-2
TGTGCCAGCCACTCGACAGGGGAGGGGGACACTGAAGCTTTCTTT | CASHSTGEGDTEAFF | TRBJ1-1 | NA | TRBD1 | TRBV28
TGTGCCAGTAGTTCTCAGCAAGAGACCCAGTACTTC | CASSSQQETQYF | TRBJ2-5 | NA | NA | TRBV19
TGTGCCAGCAGTTTGTTCGGCCTCGGCGCCAAAAACATTCAGTACTTC | CASSLFGLGAKNIQYF | TRBJ2-4 | NA | NA | TRBV28
TGTGCCACCCTTTCCGGACAGTCCTACAATGAGCAGTTCTTC | CATLSGQSYNEQFF | TRBJ2-1 | NA | NA | TRBV28
TGTGCCAGCAGTTACGCACAGCAGGCAACAGTGCAGTTCTTC | CASSYAQQATVQFF | TRBJ2-1 | once | NA | TRBV6-6